A single sample gave rise to the 14 T cell receptor beta chains below, sequenced in a study of T cell repertoires in cytomegalovirus infection (dated by TCRdb to about 2019). These TCRs' antigens remain unknown. Reads for this sample came from an Illumina HiSeq 1500. TCRdb reanalyzed the raw reads on its own, using fastp at Q25 for trimming and MiXCR for clone calling, and kept in-frame beta chains. Rows with a matching CDR3 protein are joined into one entry that keeps the most common DNA and genes. Counted in this sample were about 920,000 distinct CDR3 sequences; about a third of them appeared once. The top ten clonotypes cover about 14% of the sample. The intended sense of this specimen's treatment or condition label: in vitro stimulation with specific CMV peptide epitopes to enrich CMV-specific T cells. Sample: cultured CD8+ T cells from PBMCs, taken from culture after CMV antigen stimulation. Every receptor here comes from a human donor in good health (CMV status not recorded). Some clones in this sample may be carry-over from other donors' samples.

This clonotype was counted between two and nine times. This chain uses TRBV6-1 with TRBJ2-5; D is unclear. Trimming took 1 base from V and 1 from J, leaving 7 bases between them. Germline V gives CDR1 MNHNS, CDR2 SASEGT. This CDR3 contains 14 residues. DNA for the CDR3: TGTGCCAGCAGTGAAGGGCCTAGCCAAGAGACCCAGTACTTC. It yields the protein CASSEGPSQETQYF.

The V gene is TRBV2, the J gene TRBJ2-7; the D gene is possibly TRBD1 (6 bases). Germline V gene data show CDR1 as SNHLY and CDR2 as FYNNEI. Trimming removed 1 base from V and 1 base from J, with 17 bases in between. The CDR3 loop spans 17 amino acids. The CDR3 loop reads CASSEDAGQWLSYEQYV. CDR3 DNA sequence: TGTGCCAGCAGTGAAGACGCAGGACAGTGGTTATCCTACGAGCAGTACGTC.

This chain connects TRBV24-1 to TRBJ2-1; D gene ambiguous. Germline V lookup: CDR1 KGHDR, CDR2 SFDVKD. V lost 6 bases to trimming and J lost 0 bases, with 8 bases between them. CDR3 length: 14 residues. The DNA for the CDR3 is TGTGCCACCAGTTCCGGGTACTCCTACAATGAGCAGTTCTTC. Translated, it gives CATSSGYSYNEQFF.

This clonotype was counted ten times or more. The chain has TRBV7-2 and TRBJ1-5, with 8 bases identical to TRBD1. The ends lost 5 bases at V and 4 bases at J; junction bases unmatched: 7. CDR3 length: 15 residues. Germline CDR1 SGHTA, CDR2 FQGNSA. The CDR3 region is CASSLGQGLNQPQHF. The CDR3 nucleotides read TGTGCCAGCAGCCTCGGACAGGGTTTGAATCAGCCCCAGCATTTT.

V usage is TRBV6-5 and J usage is TRBJ2-2; D may be TRBD2 (6 bases). CDR3 size: 15 residues. Germline values: CDR1 MNHEY, CDR2 SVGAGI. V was trimmed by 6 bases and J by 5 bases, leaving 16 bases between them. CDR3 nucleotide sequence: TGTGCCAGCAGATTGGTGGGGGGAAATACCGGGGAGCTGTTTTTT. Its translation is CASRLVGGNTGELFF.

This clonotype was detected only a few times. V usage is TRBV7-9 and J usage is TRBJ2-5; D possibly corresponds to TRBD1 (5 bases). CDR3 length equals 15 residues. Looked up from germline, CDR1 is SEHNR and CDR2 is FQNEAQ (reference sequence). V gave up 5 bases and J gave up 1 base, with 14 bases separating them. This CDR3 is CASSPQGGVQETQYF. CDR3 sequence (DNA): TGTGCCAGCAGCCCCCAGGGTGGGGTCCAAGAGACCCAGTACTTC. Complete variable domain (other parts from reference TRBV7-9 and TRBJ2-5): DTGVSQNPRHKITKRGQNVTFRCDPISEHNRLYWYRQTLGQGPEFLTYFQNEAQLEKSRLLSDRFSAERPKGSFSTLEIQRTEQGDSAMYLCASSPQGGVQETQYFGPGTRLLVL.

The chain uses TRBV12-3 or TRBV12-4 and TRBJ2-1; 7 nucleotides agree with TRBD1. The CDR3 consists of 15 residues. Losses at the gene ends were 8 bases for V and 5 bases for J; bases not matched to a gene: 12. CDR3 nucleotide sequence: TGTGCCAGCGAAAGGCCCGGGACAGCGAACAATGAGCAGTTCTTC. Translating it yields CASERPGTANNEQFF.

The V call is TRBV27, the J call TRBJ2-6, with D unresolved. The CDR3 consists of 15 residues. CDR1 is MNHEY and CDR2 is SMNVEV in the germline V gene (reference sequence). The V end was cut by 3 bases, the J end by 4 bases, with 10 bases between. The CDR3 nucleotides read TGTGCCAGCAGTTTCAGTCCCTGGGGGGCCAACGTCCTGACTTTC. It is translated as CASSFSPWGANVLTF.

Written as DNA, the CDR3 is TGTGCCAGCAGCTTGGGACAGGGGGCGCGAGCCCCTTCTTACGAGCAGTACTTC. It specifies CASSLGQGARAPSYEQYF. V and J are TRBV5-6 and TRBJ2-7; 10 bases map to TRBD1. J lost 4 bases, V lost 0 bases, and 13 bases had no gene match. The CDR3 totals 18 residues. The germline CDR1 and CDR2 sequences are SGHDT and YYEEEE.

The chain recombines TRBV2 with TRBJ1-5; D is perhaps TRBD1 (5 bases). V shed 6 bases and J shed 6 bases, with 24 bases lying between them. The V gene's germline CDR1 is SNHLY and CDR2 FYNNEI. The CDR3 length is 17 residues. This CDR3 is CASSFAGGETSFQPQHF. CDR3 DNA: TGTGCCAGCAGCTTTGCGGGGGGGGAGACTAGTTTTCAGCCCCAGCATTTT.

The V and J genes are TRBV11-1 and TRBJ2-7; 13 nucleotides align to TRBD2. Germline CDR1 SGHAT, CDR2 FQDESV (reference sequence). Trimming cost V 4 bases and J 4 bases; bases outside gene matches: 7. The CDR3 length is 16 residues. CDR3 in amino acids: CASSSPGLAGLYEQYF. CDR3 in DNA: TGTGCCAGCAGCTCCCCGGGACTAGCGGGGTTATACGAGCAGTACTTC. The full variable domain, its missing parts supplied by reference TRBV11-1 and TRBJ2-7, is EAEVAQSPRYKITEKSQAVAFWCDPISGHATLYWYRQILGQGPELLVQFQDESVVDDSQLPKDRFSAERLKGVDSTLKIQPAELGDSAMYLCASSSPGLAGLYEQYFGPGTRLTVT.

The chain recombines TRBV2 with TRBJ2-1; D is ambiguous. The CDR3 extends over 15 amino acids. The germline gives CDR1 SNHLY, CDR2 FYNNEI. Trimming removed 2 bases from V and 9 bases from J, with 17 bases in between. The CDR3 coding sequence is TGTGCCAGCAGTGAACCCGGGTCCAAGGTGGGTGAGCAGTTCTTC. Encoded protein: CASSEPGSKVGEQFF.

Ten or more counts support this clonotype. This rearrangement joins TRBV12-3 or TRBV12-4 to TRBJ2-5; 8 bases align to TRBD2. This CDR3 has 14 residues. V lost 5 bases, J lost 5 bases, and 7 bases stayed unmatched. The CDR3 sequence: CASSPGTSLETQYF. DNA of the CDR3: TGTGCCAGCAGTCCCGGGACTAGTCTGGAGACCCAGTACTTC.

This clonotype was counted between two and nine times. The chain joins TRBV5-4 to TRBJ2-3, with D tentatively TRBD2 (5 bases). Germline-derived CDR1 and CDR2 are SGHNT and YYREEE (reference sequence). Trimming stripped 1 base from V and 0 bases from J, with 12 bases between. There are 16 residues in the CDR3. The CDR3 nucleotides read TGTGCCAGCAGCTTGATATTAGCGAGTAGCACAGATACGCAGTATTTT. Translation gives CASSLILASSTDTQYF.